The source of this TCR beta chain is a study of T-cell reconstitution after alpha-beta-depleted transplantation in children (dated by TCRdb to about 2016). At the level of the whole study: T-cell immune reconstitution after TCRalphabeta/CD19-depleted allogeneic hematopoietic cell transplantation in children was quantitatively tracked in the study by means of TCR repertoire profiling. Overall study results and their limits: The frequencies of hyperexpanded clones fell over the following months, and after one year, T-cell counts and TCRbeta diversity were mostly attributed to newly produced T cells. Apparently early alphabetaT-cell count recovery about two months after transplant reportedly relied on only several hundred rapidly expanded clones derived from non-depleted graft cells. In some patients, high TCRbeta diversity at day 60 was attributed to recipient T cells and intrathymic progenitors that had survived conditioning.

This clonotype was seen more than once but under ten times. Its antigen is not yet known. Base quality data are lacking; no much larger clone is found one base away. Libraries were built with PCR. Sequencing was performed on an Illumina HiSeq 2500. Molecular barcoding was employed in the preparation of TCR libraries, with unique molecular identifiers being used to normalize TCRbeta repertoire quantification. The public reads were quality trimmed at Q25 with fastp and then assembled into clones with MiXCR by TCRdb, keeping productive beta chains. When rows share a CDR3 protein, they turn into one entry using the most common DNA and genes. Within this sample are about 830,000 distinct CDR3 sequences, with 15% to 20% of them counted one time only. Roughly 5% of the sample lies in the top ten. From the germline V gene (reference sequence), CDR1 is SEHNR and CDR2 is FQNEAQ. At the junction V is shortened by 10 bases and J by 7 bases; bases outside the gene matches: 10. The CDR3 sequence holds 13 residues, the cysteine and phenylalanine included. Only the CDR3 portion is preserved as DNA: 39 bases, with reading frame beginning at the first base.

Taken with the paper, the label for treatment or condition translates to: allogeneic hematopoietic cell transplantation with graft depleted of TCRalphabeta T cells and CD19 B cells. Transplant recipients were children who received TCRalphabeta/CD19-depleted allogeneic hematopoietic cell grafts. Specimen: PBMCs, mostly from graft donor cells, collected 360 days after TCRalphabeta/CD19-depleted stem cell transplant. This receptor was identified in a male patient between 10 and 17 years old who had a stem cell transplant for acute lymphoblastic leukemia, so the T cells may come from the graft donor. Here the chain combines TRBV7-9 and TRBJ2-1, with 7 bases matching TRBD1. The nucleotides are TGTGCCATTTATTCAGGGACAGCGAATGAGCAGTTCTTC. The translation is CAIYSGTANEQFF.